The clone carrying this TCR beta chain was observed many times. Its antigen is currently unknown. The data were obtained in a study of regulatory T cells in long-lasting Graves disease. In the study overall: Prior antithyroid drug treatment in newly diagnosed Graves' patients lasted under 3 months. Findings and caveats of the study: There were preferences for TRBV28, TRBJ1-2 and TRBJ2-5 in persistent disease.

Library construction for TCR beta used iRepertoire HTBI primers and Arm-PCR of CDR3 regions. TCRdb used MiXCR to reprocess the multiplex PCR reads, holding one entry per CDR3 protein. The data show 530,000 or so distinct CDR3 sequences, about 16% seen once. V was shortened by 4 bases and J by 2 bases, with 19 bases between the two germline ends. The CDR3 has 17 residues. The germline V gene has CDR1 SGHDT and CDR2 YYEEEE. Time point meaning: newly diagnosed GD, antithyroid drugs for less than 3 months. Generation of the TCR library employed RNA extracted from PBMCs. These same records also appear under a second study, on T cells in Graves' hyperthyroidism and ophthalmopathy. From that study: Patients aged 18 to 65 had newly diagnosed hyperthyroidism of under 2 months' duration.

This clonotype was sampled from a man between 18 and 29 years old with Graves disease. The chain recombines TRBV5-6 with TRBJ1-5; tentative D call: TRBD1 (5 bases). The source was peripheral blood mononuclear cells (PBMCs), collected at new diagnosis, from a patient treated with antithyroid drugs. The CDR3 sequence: CASSRWGEGLGNQPQHF. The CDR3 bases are TGTGCCAGCAGCAGATGGGGGGAGGGATTAGGCAATCAGCCCCAGCATTTT. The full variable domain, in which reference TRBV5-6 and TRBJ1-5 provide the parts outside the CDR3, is DAGVTQSPTHLIKTRGQQVTLRCSPKSGHDTVSWYQQALGQGPQFIFQYYEEEERQRGNFPDRFSGHQFPNYSSELNVNALLLGDSALYLCASSRWGEGLGNQPQHFGDGTRLSIL.